The 20 T cell receptor beta chains reported below all come from one sample, sequenced in a study of blood T cells in healthy people across ages. Primers used in a second PCR of roughly 7 to 12 cycles were a sample-barcoded 5' primer and a J-beta primer mix. TCRdb re-analysed the 5' RACE reads in MiXCR, keeping a single row per CDR3 protein. This repertoire shows approximately 900,000 distinct CDR3 sequences, 48% found once; its top ten account for around 15%. The sequenced sample consisted of blood. The receptor source for this set is a man aged 30 to 39 in good health.

This clonotype has just a few counts. A single base separates this from a much larger clone, so it may be a read error. The J gene is TRBJ2-5, the V gene TRBV7-2, with D perhaps matching TRBD1 or TRBD2 (5 bases each). CDR3 length equals 14 residues. CDR1 SGHTA and CDR2 FQGNSA come from the germline V gene. V shed 5 bases and J shed 11 bases, with 21 bases lying between them. The CDR3 nucleotides are TGTGCCAGCAGCCCCCGACGGGACCTCAATGAGCAGTACTTC. As protein: CASSPRRDLNEQYF.

V usage is TRBV4-2 and J usage is TRBJ2-2; D uncertain. The CDR3 covers 14 residues. The germline V gene encodes CDR1 LGHNA and CDR2 YNFKEQ. The V gene lost 0 bases and the J gene lost 6 bases, with 8 bases spanning the gap. For the CDR3, the DNA is TGTGCCAGCAGCCAAGATGGTCAGCCCGGGGAGCTGTTTTTT. Residues: CASSQDGQPGELFF.

In regard to this clonotype: A much larger clonotype is one base distant, so this may be a read error. The V and J genes are TRBV20-1 and TRBJ2-5, with 12 positions matching TRBD2. The junction had 4 bases not matched to a gene; V was cut back by 6 bases and J by 2 bases. Germline CDR1 is DFQATT and CDR2 is SNEGSKA (reference sequence). The length of the CDR3 is 14 residues. CDR3 in amino acids: CSAGTSGPQETQYF. In DNA form, the CDR3 reads TGCAGTGCAGGGACTAGCGGGCCTCAAGAGACCCAGTACTTC.

The V gene is TRBV7-2, the J gene TRBJ1-5; TRBD1 aligns across 10 bases. In germline, CDR1 is SGHTA, CDR2 FQGNSA. This CDR3 spans 14 amino acids. The V gene end was trimmed by 6 bases and the J gene end by 7 bases; junction bases not matched to a gene: 6. As DNA, the CDR3 is TGTACCAGCAGTTGGACAGGGGGGGACCAGCCCCAGCATTTT. Amino acid sequence: CTSSWTGGDQPQHF.

This clonotype has a single count. This rearrangement joins TRBV6-5 to TRBJ1-2; no reliable D call. The germline V gene has CDR1 MNHEY and CDR2 SVGAGI. The CDR3 has 12 amino acids. V lost 5 bases and J lost 9, with 13 bases in between. The CDR3, as DNA: TGTGCCAGCAGTCAGGACCTGAGGAGCTACACCTTC. This encodes CASSQDLRSYTF.

The sample holds a few counts of this clonotype. J is TRBJ2-3 and V is TRBV7-2; TRBD1 might be the D (5 bases). The CDR3 consists of 15 residues. V lost 1 base and J 8 bases, leaving 16 bases between the germline ends. CDR1 and CDR2 from the germline V gene are SGHTA and FQGNSA. DNA for the CDR3: TGTGCCAGCAGCTTAGGTGCAAGTGGGGCAGGTACGCAGTATTTT. Protein product: CASSLGASGAGTQYF.

The J gene is TRBJ2-7, the V gene TRBV6-1; no reliable D call. The CDR3 spans 13 residues. Trimming shortened V by 6 bases and J by 2 bases, and 11 bases separated the two germline ends. Germline CDR1 is MNHNS and CDR2 is SASEGT. This chain's CDR3 is CASSEVGTYEQYF. CDR3 in DNA: TGTGCCAGCAGCGAGGTGGGTACCTACGAGCAGTACTTC.

V is TRBV4-2 and J is TRBJ2-6; D might be TRBD1 (6 bases). The CDR3 is 16 amino acids. Germline V gene lookup returns CDR1 LGHNA and CDR2 YNFKEQ. Trimming left V 4 bases short and J 2 bases short, with 12 bases between. The DNA of the CDR3 is TGTGCCAGCAGCCGAAAAACAGGGCCTGGGGCCAACGTCCTGACTTTC. Translating gives CASSRKTGPGANVLTF.

This clonotype was counted only a few times. The rearrangement links TRBV7-2 to TRBJ2-3, with TRBD2 matching over 9 bases. Germline CDR1 and CDR2: SGHTA and FQGNSA. The CDR3 runs to 17 residues. The ends lost 2 bases at V and 4 bases at J; junction bases unmatched: 10. This CDR3 reads CASSLFASGAGSDTQYF. The CDR3 DNA sequence: TGTGCCAGCAGCTTATTTGCTAGCGGGGCTGGGTCAGATACGCAGTATTTT.

The chain has TRBV4-2 and TRBJ2-1; 10 nucleotides agree with TRBD2. The trim removed 4 bases at V and 6 bases at J, leaving 6 bases unmatched. Germline values: CDR1 LGHNA, CDR2 YNFKEQ. This CDR3 contains 15 residues. DNA for the CDR3: TGTGCCAGCAGCCGCGCTAGCGGGAGTTTCAATGAGCAGTTCTTC. Translation: CASSRASGSFNEQFF.

In this sample, this clonotype turned up many times. This sequence joins TRBV12-3 or TRBV12-4 and TRBJ1-5, with 7 bases matching TRBD1. This CDR3 is 14 amino acids long. V shed 5 bases, J shed 2 bases, and the junction held 3 bases outside the gene matches. This CDR3 is CASSPDRGNQPQHF. Here the CDR3 DNA reads TGTGCCAGCAGTCCTGACAGGGGCAATCAGCCCCAGCATTTT.

The rearrangement joins TRBV11-2 to TRBJ2-3; 8 nucleotides agree with TRBD2. After removal of 5 bases from V and 5 bases from J, the junction contained 9 bases not matched to a gene. Germline-derived CDR1 and CDR2 are SGHAT and FQNNGV. This CDR3 contains 15 residues. The CDR3 region is CASSPLGGVQDTQYF. DNA of the CDR3: TGTGCCAGCAGCCCTCTCGGGGGGGTTCAAGATACGCAGTATTTT.

The J gene is TRBJ1-2, the V gene TRBV4-1, with TRBD1 as a possible D gene (6 bases). The CDR3 extends over 16 amino acids. Trimming left V 3 bases short and J 5 bases short, with 19 bases between. Germline V gene sequence: CDR1 MGHRA, CDR2 YSYEKL. In DNA, the CDR3 is TGCGCCAGCAGCCATTCGGACAGTCGAACTGGTTATGGCTACACCTTC. Protein: CASSHSDSRTGYGYTF.

This clonotype has more than one count but fewer than ten. This sequence joins TRBV5-1 and TRBJ2-1; 7 positions match TRBD1. Losses at the gene ends were 3 bases for V and 7 bases for J; bases not matched to a gene: 4. This CDR3 is 13 amino acids long. Germline lookup yields CDR1 SGHRS and CDR2 YFSETQ. CDR3 region: CASSWDSRNEQFF. CDR3 in DNA: TGCGCCAGCAGCTGGGACAGCAGAAATGAGCAGTTCTTC.

V usage is TRBV6-5 and J usage is TRBJ2-3; no firm D call. V lost 0 bases, J lost 0 bases, and 10 bases lay in between. In germline, CDR1 is MNHEY, CDR2 SVGAGI. This CDR3 has 16 amino acids. The CDR3 protein is CASSYSQGRSTDTQYF. As DNA, the CDR3 is TGTGCCAGCAGTTACTCGCAAGGACGGAGCACAGATACGCAGTATTTT.

There are a few counts of this clonotype. The chain employs TRBV4-1 and TRBJ2-1, with a tentative D call TRBD2 (6 bases). V lost 4 bases, J lost 10 bases, and 17 bases lay in between. CDR3 length: 14 residues. Germline V gene lookup returns CDR1 MGHRA and CDR2 YSYEKL. In DNA, the CDR3 is TGCGCCAGCAGCCGGGAGGAACGGCGTGCGGAGCAGTTCTTC. This encodes CASSREERRAEQFF.

V gene TRBV7-2 combines with J gene TRBJ2-3; D uncertain. The CDR3 contains 15 residues. V lost 0 bases and J 3 bases, leaving 10 bases between the germline ends. CDR1 SGHTA and CDR2 FQGNSA come from the germline V gene. The CDR3 DNA follows: TGTGCCAGCAGCTTAGCCCCCGTTTCTACAGATACGCAGTATTTT. Its protein product is CASSLAPVSTDTQYF.

This clonotype was counted only a few times. This chain connects TRBV20-1 to TRBJ1-3; no reliable D call. This CDR3 is 12 amino acids long. Per the germline V gene, CDR1 is DFQATT and CDR2 is SNEGSKA (reference sequence). V was trimmed by 5 bases and J by 10 bases, leaving 15 bases between them. In DNA, the CDR3 is TGCAGTGCTCCGAACCGGGGTTCGACCATATATTTT. Its protein product is CSAPNRGSTIYF.

The chain has TRBV12-3 or TRBV12-4 and TRBJ2-7; D might be TRBD1 or TRBD2, each matching 6 bases. CDR3 length: 15 residues. Between the trimmed V and J ends, which lost 7 bases and 12 bases, there was a span of 28 bases. CDR3 region: CASTKRRGPGETLYF. CDR3 bases: TGTGCCAGCACCAAAAGGCGGGGCCCAGGGGAGACCCTGTACTTC.

This chain joins TRBV6-2 or TRBV6-3 and TRBJ2-3; TRBD1 matches at 8 bases. With V trimmed by 6 bases and J by 5 bases, 10 bases remained unmatched. CDR1 MNHEY and CDR2 SVGEGT come from the germline V gene. This CDR3 spans 15 amino acids. CDR3 sequence: CASRPFRGPRDTQYF. As DNA, the CDR3 is TGTGCCAGCAGGCCCTTCAGGGGGCCGAGAGATACGCAGTATTTT.